Listed here are 9 T cell receptor beta chains from one sample, sequenced in a study of Ad26.COV2.S vaccination and SARS-CoV-2 variants. Described treatment: some 20 received Ad26.COV2.S at low or high dose, single or two shots; a few received placebo; per-sample allocation not given. Day 63 after the first vaccine or placebo injection was the time point for sampling. Sequencing was performed with immunoSEQ multiplex PCR; in TCRdb, only in-frame clones are kept and a portion is missing. The data contain under 550,000 clones, 70% to 90% of them singletons. Sequencing used peripheral blood, obtained in a trial of Ad26.COV2.S vaccine versus placebo. The source is a person between 18 and 60 years old who received the Ad26.COV2.S COVID-19 vaccine or a placebo.

The chain is built from TRBV6-6 and TRBJ2-3, with 10 bases that match TRBD2. The CDR3 has 15 residues. Trimming cost V 5 bases and J 4 bases; bases outside gene matches: 6. Germline lookup yields CDR1 MNHNY and CDR2 SVGAGI (reference sequence). CDR3 region: CASSLTSGESDTQYF. CDR3 sequence (DNA): TGTGCCAGCAGTCTTACTAGCGGGGAGTCAGATACGCAGTATTTT.

The chain couples TRBV27 to TRBJ2-3; 12 bases fit TRBD2. With 2 bases clipped from V and 0 bases from J, the junction kept 6 bases outside the gene matches. The CDR3 totals 18 residues. From germline, CDR1 is MNHEY and CDR2 SMNVEV (reference sequence). CDR3 bases: TGTGCCAGCAGTTTAGAGACTAGCGGGGGTCGGAGCACAGATACGCAGTATTTT. Its protein product is CASSLETSGGRSTDTQYF.

The genes are TRBV4-3 and TRBJ2-2; TRBD2 agrees at 7 bases. Germline loops: CDR1 LGHNA, CDR2 YSLEER. This CDR3 contains 18 residues. J was trimmed by 3 bases and V by 0 bases; bases with no gene match: 10. Here the CDR3 reads CASSQDLSSGADTGELFF. CDR3 bases: TGCGCCAGCAGCCAAGATCTATCCAGCGGGGCTGACACCGGGGAGCTGTTTTTT.

For the CDR3, the DNA is TGTGCCTGGAGTCCGGGTGACACCATATATTTT. This codes for CAWSPGDTIYF. The chain uses TRBV30 and TRBJ1-3; the D is unclear. Trimming took off 2 bases at V and 8 bases at J, with 7 bases between the two ends. Germline V gene lookup returns CDR1 GTSNPN and CDR2 SVGIG (reference sequence). The length of the CDR3 is 11 residues.

The gene calls are TRBV30 and TRBJ2-7; 12 bases agree with TRBD2. J gave up 4 bases and V 2 bases, and 6 bases lay outside the gene matches. Per germline, CDR1 GTSNPN and CDR2 SVGIG (reference sequence). The CDR3 length is 15 residues. CDR3 in DNA: TGTGCCTGGAGTCCCGGGACTAGCGGGCGGTACGAGCAGTACTTC. Translated, it gives CAWSPGTSGRYEQYF.

The chain links TRBV5-1 to TRBJ1-5; D possibly corresponds to TRBD1 (5 bases). The germline V gene encodes CDR1 SGHRS and CDR2 YFSETQ. The CDR3 runs to 14 residues. V was pared by 2 bases and J by 4 bases, with 10 bases between. The CDR3 coding sequence is TGCGCCAGCAGCTTATGGGGGGGGAATCAGCCCCAGCATTTT. Amino acids: CASSLWGGNQPQHF. Full variable domain (missing parts from reference TRBV5-1 and TRBJ1-5): KAGVTQTPRYLIKTRGQQVTLSCSPISGHRSVSWYQQTPGQGLQFLFEYFSETQRNKGNFPGRFSGRQFSNSRSEMNVSTLELGDSALYLCASSLWGGNQPQHFGDGTRLSIL.

J is TRBJ1-1 and V is TRBV11-2, with D perhaps TRBD1 (6 bases). CDR3 length: 13 residues. Trimming removed 5 bases at V and 3 bases at J, with 10 bases between. CDR1 and CDR2 from the germline V gene are SGHAT and FQNNGV. The CDR3 here is CASSERGDTEAFF. CDR3 in DNA: TGTGCCAGCAGCGAGAGGGGGGACACTGAAGCTTTCTTT. Complete variable domain (other parts from reference TRBV11-2 and TRBJ1-1): EAGVAQSPRYKIIEKRQSVAFWCNPISGHATLYWYQQILGQGPKLLIQFQNNGVVDDSQLPKDRFSAERLKGVDSTLKIQPAKLEDSAVYLCASSERGDTEAFFGQGTRLTVV.

This clone came up a few times. V gene TRBV9 combines with J gene TRBJ2-5, with TRBD1 identical over 9 bases. J gave up 5 bases and V 3 bases, and 8 bases lay outside the gene matches. The CDR3 spans 15 residues. Germline V gives CDR1 SGDLS, CDR2 YYNGEE. CDR3 residues: CASSGTGTGWETQYF. CDR3 nucleotides: TGTGCCAGCAGCGGGACCGGGACAGGGTGGGAGACCCAGTACTTC.

The genes are TRBV2 and TRBJ2-7; 8 positions agree with TRBD2. V shed 7 bases and J 6 bases; nucleotides not matched to a gene: 8. The CDR3 runs 13 residues. Germline-derived CDR1 and CDR2 are SNHLY and FYNNEI. CDR3 residues: CASMGDSGGEQYF. For the CDR3, the DNA is TGTGCCAGCATGGGCGACAGCGGGGGCGAGCAGTACTTC.